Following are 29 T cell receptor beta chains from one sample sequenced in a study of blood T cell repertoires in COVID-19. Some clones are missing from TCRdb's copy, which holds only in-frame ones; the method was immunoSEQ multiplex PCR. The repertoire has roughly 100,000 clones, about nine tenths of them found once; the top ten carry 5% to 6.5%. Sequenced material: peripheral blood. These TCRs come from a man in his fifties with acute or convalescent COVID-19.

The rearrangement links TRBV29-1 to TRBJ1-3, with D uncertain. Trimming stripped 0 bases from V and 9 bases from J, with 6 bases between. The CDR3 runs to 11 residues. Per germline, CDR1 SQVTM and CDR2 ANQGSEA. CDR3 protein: CSVEDPGTIYF. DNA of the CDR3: TGCAGCGTTGAAGATCCAGGCACCATATATTTT.

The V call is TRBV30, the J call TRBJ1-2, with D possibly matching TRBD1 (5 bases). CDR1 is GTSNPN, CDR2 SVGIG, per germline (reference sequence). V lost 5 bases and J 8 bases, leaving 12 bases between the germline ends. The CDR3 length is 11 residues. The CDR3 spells CAWSAGDGYTF. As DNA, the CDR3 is TGTGCCTGGTCCGCGGGGGACGGCTACACCTTC.

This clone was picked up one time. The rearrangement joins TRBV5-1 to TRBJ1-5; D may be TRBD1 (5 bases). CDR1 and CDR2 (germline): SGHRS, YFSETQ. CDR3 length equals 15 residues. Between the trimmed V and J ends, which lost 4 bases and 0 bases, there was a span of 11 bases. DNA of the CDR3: TGCGCCAGCAGCGAAGGGGTAAATAGCAATCAGCCCCAGCATTTT. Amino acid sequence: CASSEGVNSNQPQHF. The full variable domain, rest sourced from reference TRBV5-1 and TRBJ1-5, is KAGVTQTPRYLIKTRGQQVTLSCSPISGHRSVSWYQQTPGQGLQFLFEYFSETQRNKGNFPGRFSGRQFSNSRSEMNVSTLELGDSALYLCASSEGVNSNQPQHFGDGTRLSIL.

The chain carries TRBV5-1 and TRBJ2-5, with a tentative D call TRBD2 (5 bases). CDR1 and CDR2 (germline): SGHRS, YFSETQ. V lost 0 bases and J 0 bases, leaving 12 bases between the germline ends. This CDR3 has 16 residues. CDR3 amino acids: CASSLGTAAYQETQYF. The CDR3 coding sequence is TGCGCCAGCAGCTTGGGTACAGCGGCCTACCAAGAGACCCAGTACTTC.

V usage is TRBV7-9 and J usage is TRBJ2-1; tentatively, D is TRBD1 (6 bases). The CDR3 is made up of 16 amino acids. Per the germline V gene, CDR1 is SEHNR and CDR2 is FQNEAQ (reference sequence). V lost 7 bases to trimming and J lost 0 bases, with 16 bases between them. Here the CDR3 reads CASTYQGLSSYNEQFF. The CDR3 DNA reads TGTGCCAGCACCTACCAGGGGTTGAGCTCCTACAATGAGCAGTTCTTC. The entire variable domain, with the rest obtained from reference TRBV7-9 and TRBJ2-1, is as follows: DTGVSQNPRHKITKRGQNVTFRCDPISEHNRLYWYRQTLGQGPEFLTYFQNEAQLEKSRLLSDRFSAERPKGSFSTLEIQRTEQGDSAMYLCASTYQGLSSYNEQFFGPGTRLTVL.

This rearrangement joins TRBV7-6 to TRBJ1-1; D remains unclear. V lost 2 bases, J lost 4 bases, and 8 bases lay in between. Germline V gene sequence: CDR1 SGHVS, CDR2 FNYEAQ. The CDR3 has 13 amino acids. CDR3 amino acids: CASSLMGGTEAFF. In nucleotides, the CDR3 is TGTGCCAGCAGCTTAATGGGAGGCACTGAAGCTTTCTTT.

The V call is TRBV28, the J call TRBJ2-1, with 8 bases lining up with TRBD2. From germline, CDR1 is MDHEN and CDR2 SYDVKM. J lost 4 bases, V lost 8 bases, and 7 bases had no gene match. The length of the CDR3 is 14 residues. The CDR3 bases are TGTGCCAGCCTCAACGCGGGGGGATACAATGAGCAGTTCTTC. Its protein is CASLNAGGYNEQFF.

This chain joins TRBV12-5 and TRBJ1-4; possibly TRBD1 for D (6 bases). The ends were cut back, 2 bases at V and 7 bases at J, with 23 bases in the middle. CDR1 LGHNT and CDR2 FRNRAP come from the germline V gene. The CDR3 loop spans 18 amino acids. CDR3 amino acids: CASGLIIDGQTSAEKLFF. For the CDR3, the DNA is TGTGCTAGTGGTTTGATCATCGACGGACAGACGAGCGCTGAAAAACTGTTTTTT.

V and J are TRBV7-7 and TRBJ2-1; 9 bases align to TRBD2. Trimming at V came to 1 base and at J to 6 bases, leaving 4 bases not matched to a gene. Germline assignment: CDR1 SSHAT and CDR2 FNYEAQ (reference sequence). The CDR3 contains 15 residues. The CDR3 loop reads CASSLGNSGGNEQFF. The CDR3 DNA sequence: TGTGCCAGCAGCTTAGGGAATAGCGGGGGCAATGAGCAGTTCTTC. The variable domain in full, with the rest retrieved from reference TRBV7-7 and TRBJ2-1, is GAGVSQSPRYKVTKRGQDVTLRCDPISSHATLYWYQQALGQGPEFLTYFNYEAQPDKSGLPSDRFSAERPEGSISTLTIQRTEQRDSAMYRCASSLGNSGGNEQFFGPGTRLTVL.

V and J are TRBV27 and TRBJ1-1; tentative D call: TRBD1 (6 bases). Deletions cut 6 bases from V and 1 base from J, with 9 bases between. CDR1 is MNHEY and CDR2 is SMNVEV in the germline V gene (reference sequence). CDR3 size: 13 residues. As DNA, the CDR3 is TGTGCCAGCAGGGGGACAAAGAACACTGAAGCTTTCTTT. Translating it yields CASRGTKNTEAFF.

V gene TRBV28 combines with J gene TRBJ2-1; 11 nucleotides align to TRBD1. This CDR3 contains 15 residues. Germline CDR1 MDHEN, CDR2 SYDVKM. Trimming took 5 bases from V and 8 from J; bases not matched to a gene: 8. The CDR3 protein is CASSERTGGWDEQFF. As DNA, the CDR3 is TGTGCCAGCAGTGAACGGACAGGGGGCTGGGATGAGCAGTTCTTC.

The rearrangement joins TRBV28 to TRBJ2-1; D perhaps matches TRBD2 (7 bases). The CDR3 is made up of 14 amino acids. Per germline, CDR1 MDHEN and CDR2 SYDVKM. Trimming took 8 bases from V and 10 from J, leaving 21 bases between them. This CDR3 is CASHTWEGVREQFF. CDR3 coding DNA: TGTGCCAGCCACACCTGGGAGGGGGTACGGGAGCAGTTCTTC. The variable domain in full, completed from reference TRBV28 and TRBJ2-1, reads DVKVTQSSRYLVKRTGEKVFLECVQDMDHENMFWYRQDPGLGLRLIYFSYDVKMKEKGDIPEGYSVSREKKERFSLILESASTNQTSMYLCASHTWEGVREQFFGPGTRLTVL.

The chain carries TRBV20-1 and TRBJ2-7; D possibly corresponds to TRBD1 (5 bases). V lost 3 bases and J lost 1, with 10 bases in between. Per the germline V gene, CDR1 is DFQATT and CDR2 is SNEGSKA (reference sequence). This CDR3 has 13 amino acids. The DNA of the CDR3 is TGCAGTGCTAGTTCCTCAGGGTCCTACGAGCAGTACTTC. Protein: CSASSSGSYEQYF.

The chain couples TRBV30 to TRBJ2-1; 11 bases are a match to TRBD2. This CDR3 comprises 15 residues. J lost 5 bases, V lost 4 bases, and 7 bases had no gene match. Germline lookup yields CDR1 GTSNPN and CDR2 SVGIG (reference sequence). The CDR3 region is CAWKASGRSNNEQFF. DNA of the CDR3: TGTGCCTGGAAGGCTAGCGGGAGGTCCAACAATGAGCAGTTCTTC.

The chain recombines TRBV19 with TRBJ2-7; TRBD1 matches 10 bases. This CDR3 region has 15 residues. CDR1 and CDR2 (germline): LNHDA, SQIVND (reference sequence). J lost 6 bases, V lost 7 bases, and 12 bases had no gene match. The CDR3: CASTMGTGVSREQYF. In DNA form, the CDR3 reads TGTGCCAGTACTATGGGGACAGGGGTCTCACGCGAGCAGTACTTC. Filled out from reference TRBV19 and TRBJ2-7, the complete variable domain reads DGGITQSPKYLFRKEGQNVTLSCEQNLNHDAMYWYRQDPGQGLRLIYYSQIVNDFQKGDIAEGYSVSREKKESFPLTVTSAQKNPTAFYLCASTMGTGVSREQYFGPGTRLTVT.

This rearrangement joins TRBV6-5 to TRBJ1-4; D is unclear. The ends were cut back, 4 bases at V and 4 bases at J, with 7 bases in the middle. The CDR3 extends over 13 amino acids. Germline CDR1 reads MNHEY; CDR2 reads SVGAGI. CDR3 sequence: CASSWRHNEKLFF. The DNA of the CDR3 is TGTGCCAGCAGTTGGCGACATAATGAAAAACTGTTTTTT.

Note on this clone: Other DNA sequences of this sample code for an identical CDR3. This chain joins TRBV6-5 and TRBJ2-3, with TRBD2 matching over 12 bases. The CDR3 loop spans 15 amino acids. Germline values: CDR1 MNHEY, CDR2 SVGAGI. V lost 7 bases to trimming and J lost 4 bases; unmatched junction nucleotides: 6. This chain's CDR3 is CASTRLAGVSDTQYF. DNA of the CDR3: TGTGCCAGCACTCGACTAGCGGGAGTTTCAGATACGCAGTATTTT.

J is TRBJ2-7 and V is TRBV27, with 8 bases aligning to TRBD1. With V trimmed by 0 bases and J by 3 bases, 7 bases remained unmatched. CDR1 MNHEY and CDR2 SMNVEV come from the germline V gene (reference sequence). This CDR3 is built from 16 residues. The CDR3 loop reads CASSLSMGQVIYEQYF. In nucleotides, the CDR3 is TGTGCCAGCAGTTTATCGATGGGACAGGTAATCTACGAGCAGTACTTC.

DNA of the CDR3: TGCGCCAGCAGCTTTGGGCAGGGAGGGGAAAAACTGTTTTTT. It translates to CASSFGQGGEKLFF. The rearrangement uses TRBV5-1 and TRBJ1-4; TRBD1 is a possible D gene (5 bases). CDR3 length: 14 amino acids. V was trimmed by 2 bases and J by 8 bases, leaving 13 bases between them. Germline V gene sequence: CDR1 SGHRS, CDR2 YFSETQ.

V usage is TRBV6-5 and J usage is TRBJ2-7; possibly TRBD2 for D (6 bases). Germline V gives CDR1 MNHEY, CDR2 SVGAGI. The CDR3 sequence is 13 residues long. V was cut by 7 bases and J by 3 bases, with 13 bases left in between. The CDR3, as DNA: TGTGCCAGCAATCTAGCGCCCAACTACGAGCAGTACTTC. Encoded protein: CASNLAPNYEQYF.

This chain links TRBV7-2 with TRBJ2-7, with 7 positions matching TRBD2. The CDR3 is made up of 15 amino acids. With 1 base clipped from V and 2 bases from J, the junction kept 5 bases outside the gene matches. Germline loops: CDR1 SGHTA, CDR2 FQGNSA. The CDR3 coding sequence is TGTGCCAGCAGCTTAGGTAGCGGGTCACCCTACGAGCAGTACTTC. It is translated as CASSLGSGSPYEQYF. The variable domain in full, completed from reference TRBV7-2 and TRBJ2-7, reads GAGVSQSPSNKVTEKGKDVELRCDPISGHTALYWYRQSLGQGLEFLIYFQGNSAPDKSGLPSDRFSAERTGGSVSTLTIQRTQQEDSAVYLCASSLGSGSPYEQYFGPGTRLTVT.

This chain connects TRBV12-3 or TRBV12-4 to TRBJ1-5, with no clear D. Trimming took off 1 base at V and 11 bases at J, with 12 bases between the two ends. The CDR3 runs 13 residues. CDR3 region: CASSLEEISTQHF. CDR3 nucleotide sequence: TGTGCCAGCAGTTTAGAGGAGATCTCGACCCAGCATTTT.

The CDR3 bases are TGTGCCAGCAGTTTAGTTTCGGGAGTGGGCATCAATGAGCAGTTCTTC. Translating gives CASSLVSGVGINEQFF. The chain uses TRBV27 and TRBJ2-1; D is possibly TRBD2 (6 bases). CDR3 length equals 16 residues. The germline gives CDR1 MNHEY, CDR2 SMNVEV (reference sequence). V lost 2 bases and J lost 6, with 17 bases in between.

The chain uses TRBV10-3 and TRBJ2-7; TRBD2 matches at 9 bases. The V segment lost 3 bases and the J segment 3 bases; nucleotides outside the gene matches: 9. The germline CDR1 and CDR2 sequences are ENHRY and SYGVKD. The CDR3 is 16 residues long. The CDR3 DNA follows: TGTGCCATCAGTGAATACCTGGGACTAGCCGACTACGAGCAGTACTTC. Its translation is CAISEYLGLADYEQYF.

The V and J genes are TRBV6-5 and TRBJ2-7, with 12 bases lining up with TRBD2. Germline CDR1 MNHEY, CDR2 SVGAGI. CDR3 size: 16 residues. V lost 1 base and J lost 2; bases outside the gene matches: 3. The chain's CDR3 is CASSYWTSGTTYEQYF. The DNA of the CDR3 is TGTGCCAGCAGTTACTGGACTAGCGGGACAACCTACGAGCAGTACTTC.

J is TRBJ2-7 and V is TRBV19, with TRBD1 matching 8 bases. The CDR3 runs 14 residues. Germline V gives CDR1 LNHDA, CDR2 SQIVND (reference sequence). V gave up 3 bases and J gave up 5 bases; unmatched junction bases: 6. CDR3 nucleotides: TGTGCCAGTAGTATGAACAGGGGGTTCGACGAGCAGTACTTC. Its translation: CASSMNRGFDEQYF. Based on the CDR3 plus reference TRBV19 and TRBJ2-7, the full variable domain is DGGITQSPKYLFRKEGQNVTLSCEQNLNHDAMYWYRQDPGQGLRLIYYSQIVNDFQKGDIAEGYSVSREKKESFPLTVTSAQKNPTAFYLCASSMNRGFDEQYFGPGTRLTVT.

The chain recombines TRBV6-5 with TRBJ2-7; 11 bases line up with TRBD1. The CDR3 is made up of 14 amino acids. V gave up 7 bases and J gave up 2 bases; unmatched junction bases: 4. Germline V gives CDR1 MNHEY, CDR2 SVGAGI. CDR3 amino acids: CASKGTGGTYEQYF. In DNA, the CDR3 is TGTGCCAGCAAGGGGACAGGGGGTACCTACGAGCAGTACTTC.

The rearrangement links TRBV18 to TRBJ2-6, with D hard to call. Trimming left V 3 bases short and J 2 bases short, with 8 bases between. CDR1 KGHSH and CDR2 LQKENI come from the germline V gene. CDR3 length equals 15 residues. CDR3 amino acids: CASSPKETGANVLTF. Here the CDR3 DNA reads TGTGCCAGCTCACCCAAAGAGACTGGGGCCAACGTCCTGACTTTC. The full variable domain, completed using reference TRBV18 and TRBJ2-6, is NAGVMQNPRHLVRRRGQEARLRCSPMKGHSHVYWYRQLPEEGLKFMVYLQKENIIDESGMPKERFSAEFPKEGPSILRIQQVVRGDSAAYFCASSPKETGANVLTFGAGSRLTVL.

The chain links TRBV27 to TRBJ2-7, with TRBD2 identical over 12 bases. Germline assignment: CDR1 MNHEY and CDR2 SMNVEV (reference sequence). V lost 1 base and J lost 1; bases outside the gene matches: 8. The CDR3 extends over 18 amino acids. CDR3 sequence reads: CASSLFLAGGPGSYEQYF. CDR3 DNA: TGTGCCAGCAGTTTATTCCTAGCGGGAGGGCCGGGGTCCTACGAGCAGTACTTC.